This T cell receptor beta chain was captured by sequencing in a study of STAT5B mutations in CD4+ large granular lymphocyte leukemia. A remark on this clone: Its matching antigen is unknown.

V shed 10 bases and J shed 3 bases, with 15 bases lying between them. This CDR3 spans 13 amino acids. Germline loops: CDR1 MNHEY, CDR2 SMNVEV (reference sequence). The data were produced by immunoSEQ multiplex PCR, yet TCRdb's version contains in-frame clones alone and is incomplete. Of more than 35,000 clones listed, roughly 85% were seen once; the top ten hold over 1%. General study findings and limits: Data were not HLA-matched across samples. No patients shared main leukemic clonotypes, though 20% to 25% appeared at low frequency elsewhere. Without putative leukemic clones, patient CD4-sorted repertoires remained more clonal than healthy CD4+ repertoires.

The sequence came from a human donor in good health. The chain joins TRBV27 to TRBJ1-1; no definite D call. The sample comprised CD4+ T cells from blood buffy coats. This chain's CDR3 is CATRYRAHTEAFF. Written as DNA, the CDR3 is TGTGCCACCAGGTACAGAGCTCACACTGAAGCTTTCTTT.